This TCR beta chain was obtained from a study of T cell repertoires in cytomegalovirus infection. Looking at the study overall: CMV infection plus the matching HLA type was flagged by public TCR beta signatures.

With respect to this clonotype: Its antigen is unknown.

The ends were cut back, 3 bases at V and 4 bases at J, with 8 bases in the middle. Germline loops: CDR1 SEHNR, CDR2 FQNEAQ (reference sequence). This CDR3 comprises 13 residues. MiXCR was run by TCRdb on the reads, yielding one entry per CDR3 protein. The table records roughly 51,000 distinct CDR3 sequences, over 15% of them present only once. General study results and limits: CMV carriers having the relevant HLA were flagged by cumulative public TCR beta family frequency. The ex vivo response showed dominance by HLA-C-restricted CMV-specific TCR beta clonotypes.

The sample was CD8+ T cells from cultured PBMCs, taken from culture after CMV antigen stimulation. The sequence was obtained from a human donor in good health (CMV status not recorded). Some clones in this sample may be carry-over from other donors' samples. The rearrangement joins TRBV7-9 to TRBJ2-3, with unresolved D. The CDR3 sequence is CASSLPWADTQYF. The DNA for the CDR3 is TGTGCCAGCAGCTTGCCTTGGGCAGATACGCAGTATTTT.